These 5 T cell receptor beta chains originate from one sample sequenced in a study of blood T cell repertoires in COVID-19. TCRdb's table, derived via immunoSEQ multiplex PCR, lists solely in-frame clones and lacks some. This sample has approximately 180,000 clones, with over 75% found just once. Source material: PBMCs or T cells enriched from blood (not recorded which). Every receptor here comes from a human donor with acute COVID-19. The donor label of this sample is uncertain.

The J gene is TRBJ1-4, the V gene TRBV7-9; D call uncertain. Germline CDR1 and CDR2: SEHNR and FQNEAQ (reference sequence). The V and J ends lost 2 bases and 7 bases respectively, with 8 bases between them. This CDR3 spans 13 amino acids. CDR3 bases: TGTGCCAGCAGCTTAAGAGGGTTTGAAAAACTGTTTTTT. Protein sequence: CASSLRGFEKLFF.

The chain uses TRBV30 and TRBJ2-3; possible D gene TRBD2, 6 bases. Looked up from germline, CDR1 is GTSNPN and CDR2 is SVGIG (reference sequence). This CDR3 is 12 amino acids long. Trimming left V 5 bases short and J 6 bases short, with 12 bases between. The CDR3 nucleotides read TGTGCCTGGTCTCGGGGGTCGGATACGCAGTATTTT. Protein sequence: CAWSRGSDTQYF.

The CDR3 DNA is TGTGCCAGCAGCGGGAGGGCGAGGGAGGGTGGTAATGCAGATACGCAGTATTTT. Amino acid sequence: CASSGRAREGGNADTQYF. The V call is TRBV9, the J call TRBJ2-3, with 7 bases identical to TRBD2. The germline V gene encodes CDR1 SGDLS and CDR2 YYNGEE. J gave up 4 bases and V 3 bases, and 17 bases lay outside the gene matches. This CDR3 has 18 amino acids. Combining the CDR3 with reference TRBV9 and TRBJ2-3 gives the whole variable domain DSGVTQTPKHLITATGQRVTLRCSPRSGDLSVYWYQQSLDQGLQFLIQYYNGEERAKGNILERFSAQQFPDLHSELNLSSLELGDSALYFCASSGRAREGGNADTQYFGPGTRLTVL.

The rearrangement uses TRBV7-6 and TRBJ2-5; TRBD2 matches at 11 bases. V was pared by 5 bases and J by 5 bases, with 13 bases of the junction left unmatched. Per germline, CDR1 SGHVS and CDR2 FNYEAQ. CDR3 length equals 17 residues. CDR3 loop: CASSPNSLAGGLETQYF. CDR3 nucleotides: TGTGCCAGCAGCCCTAACTCCTTAGCGGGGGGGCTGGAGACCCAGTACTTC.

The rearrangement joins TRBV5-1 to TRBJ1-2; D unresolved. Looked up from germline, CDR1 is SGHRS and CDR2 is YFSETQ. The CDR3 extends over 13 amino acids. V was cut by 0 bases and J by 6 bases, with 9 bases left in between. The CDR3 region is CASSLVGKDGYTF. CDR3 bases: TGCGCCAGCAGCTTGGTCGGGAAGGATGGCTACACCTTC.